This entry lists 23 T cell receptor beta chains sequenced from one sample in a study of regulatory T cells in long-lasting Graves disease. Time point meaning: newly diagnosed GD, antithyroid drugs for less than 3 months. The TCR library used RNA extracted from PBMCs. iRepertoire HTBI primers and Arm-PCR of CDR3 regions built TCR beta libraries. MiXCR was run by TCRdb on the multiplex PCR reads, yielding one entry per CDR3 protein. The sample has roughly 500,000 distinct CDR3 sequences, around 13% seen once. The data were also submitted as part of a second study, on T cells in Graves' hyperthyroidism and ophthalmopathy.

The sequences come from peripheral blood mononuclear cells (PBMCs), collected at new diagnosis, from a patient treated with antithyroid drugs. These receptors came from a woman in her forties or fifties with Graves disease.

The V gene is TRBV12-3 or TRBV12-4, the J gene TRBJ1-5; no firm D call. Trimming took off 6 bases at V and 3 bases at J, with 12 bases between the two ends. This CDR3 is 14 amino acids long. The CDR3 is CASSSEGSNQPQHF. The DNA for the CDR3 is TGTGCCAGCAGCAGTGAAGGTTCCAATCAGCCCCAGCATTTT.

The table lists this clonotype with many counts. This chain uses TRBV28 with TRBJ2-7, with 12 bases matching TRBD1. Germline V gene lookup returns CDR1 MDHEN and CDR2 SYDVKM. With 6 bases clipped from V and 3 bases from J, the junction kept 3 bases outside the gene matches. The CDR3 sequence is 14 residues long. CDR3 region: CASRGTGGVYEQYF. CDR3 coding DNA: TGTGCCAGCAGAGGGACAGGGGGCGTCTACGAGCAGTACTTC.

This clonotype was counted ten times or more. The chain employs TRBV5-6 and TRBJ1-2; no clear D. The CDR3 is made up of 12 amino acids. Germline V gene sequence: CDR1 SGHDT, CDR2 YYEEEE. The ends were cut back, 3 bases at V and 8 bases at J, with 11 bases in the middle. The CDR3 nucleotides are TGTGCCAGCAGCTCCACTCCCGGCGGCTACACCTTC. This sequence encodes CASSSTPGGYTF. Together with reference TRBV5-6 and TRBJ1-2, the CDR3 gives the full variable domain: DAGVTQSPTHLIKTRGQQVTLRCSPKSGHDTVSWYQQALGQGPQFIFQYYEEEERQRGNFPDRFSGHQFPNYSSELNVNALLLGDSALYLCASSSTPGGYTFGSGTRLTVV.

The rearrangement uses TRBV19 and TRBJ1-5; the D gene is possibly TRBD1 (6 bases). Deletions cut 3 bases from V and 4 bases from J, with 13 bases between. The V gene's germline CDR1 is LNHDA and CDR2 SQIVND (reference sequence). This CDR3 region has 15 residues. The CDR3 sequence: CASSILAGTNQPQHF. CDR3 nucleotides: TGTGCCAGTAGTATCTTGGCAGGGACAAATCAGCCCCAGCATTTT.

This clonotype was counted at least ten times. V and J are TRBV5-1 and TRBJ2-7; TRBD1 aligns across 7 bases. The CDR3 runs 15 residues. Germline trimming cut 4 bases from V and 5 bases from J; bases unmatched to any gene: 12. From germline, CDR1 is SGHRS and CDR2 YFSETQ. The CDR3 is CASSPGQIFVDEQYF. CDR3 in DNA: TGCGCCAGCAGCCCGGGACAGATTTTTGTCGACGAGCAGTACTTC.

This clonotype was observed at least ten times. The CDR3 nucleotides read TGTGCCAGCATGGCTAGCGGGAGGAAGGGAGGGACCCAGTACTTC. Protein product: CASMASGRKGGTQYF. V and J are TRBV2 and TRBJ2-5; 11 bases map to TRBD2. Germline V gives CDR1 SNHLY, CDR2 FYNNEI. J was trimmed by 7 bases and V by 7 bases; bases with no gene match: 11. This CDR3 region has 15 residues. The full variable domain, rest sourced from reference TRBV2 and TRBJ2-5, is EPEVTQTPSHQVTQMGQEVILRCVPISNHLYFYWYRQILGQKVEFLVSFYNNEISEKSEIFDDQFSVERPDGSNFTLKIRSTKLEDSAMYFCASMASGRKGGTQYFGPGTRLLVL.

This clonotype appeared many times. This chain uses TRBV28 with TRBJ2-1, with D possibly TRBD2 on 6 matching bases. Per the germline V gene, CDR1 is MDHEN and CDR2 is SYDVKM. The CDR3 length is 14 residues. Trimming pared 10 bases from V and 4 bases from J, leaving 17 bases between. In DNA form, the CDR3 reads TGTGCCACCTGTTTGGGAGGTTTTTACAATGAGCAGTTCTTC. The encoded protein is CATCLGGFYNEQFF.

This clonotype was counted at least ten times. The J gene is TRBJ2-1, the V gene TRBV3-1; 9 nucleotides align to TRBD2. Germline assignment: CDR1 LGHDT and CDR2 YNNKEL (reference sequence). The CDR3 totals 17 residues. The ends lost 1 base at V and 2 bases at J; junction bases unmatched: 6. The CDR3 DNA reads as TGTGCCAGCAGCCAAGGTTTGTCTAGCGGGACCTACAATGAGCAGTTCTTC. Its protein is CASSQGLSSGTYNEQFF.

The V gene is TRBV6-1, the J gene TRBJ2-7; D ambiguous. Germline V gene lookup returns CDR1 MNHNS and CDR2 SASEGT. Trimming removed 6 bases at V and 3 bases at J, with 12 bases between. The CDR3 consists of 13 residues. CDR3 coding DNA: TGTGCCAGCAGCCGAACAAGGGACTACGAGCAGTACTTC. Translating it yields CASSRTRDYEQYF.

This clonotype was found many times. The rearrangement joins TRBV2 to TRBJ2-1; TRBD2 is a possible D gene (5 bases). Per the germline V gene, CDR1 is SNHLY and CDR2 is FYNNEI. The CDR3 has 19 residues. V gave up 1 base and J gave up 0 bases, with 19 bases separating them. The DNA of the CDR3 is TGTGCCAGCAGTGAAGTGAAGTGGGAGACCACAAGCTCCTACAATGAGCAGTTCTTC. Its translation: CASSEVKWETTSSYNEQFF.

This clonotype came up many times. The V and J genes are TRBV6-1 and TRBJ2-7; D gene ambiguous. The CDR3 loop spans 13 amino acids. CDR1 and CDR2 from the germline V gene are MNHNS and SASEGT. V dropped 0 bases and J dropped 4 bases, with 7 bases sitting between them. The CDR3 region is CASSEALGYEQYF. DNA of the CDR3: TGTGCCAGCAGTGAAGCGCTAGGGTACGAGCAGTACTTC.

The gene calls are TRBV6-2 or TRBV6-3 and TRBJ2-7, with D hard to call. From germline, CDR1 is MNHEY and CDR2 SVGEGT. The CDR3 runs to 16 residues. V was shortened by 0 bases and J by 2 bases, with 14 bases between the two germline ends. DNA of the CDR3: TGTGCCAGCAGTTACTCGCTACGCTCTCCCACCTACGAGCAGTACTTC. Its protein product is CASSYSLRSPTYEQYF.

A word on this clonotype: This sequence may be a read error, since a much larger clone differs from it by one base. The CDR3 end shows no conserved phenylalanine or tryptophan, and so a read error is likely. The chain is built from TRBV18 and TRBJ2-7, with 10 bases identical to TRBD2. CDR1 KGHSH and CDR2 LQKENI come from the germline V gene. The V and J ends lost 2 bases and 1 base, in that order; junction bases with no gene match: 5. The CDR3 length is 16 residues. CDR3 sequence reads: CASSPAGTSESYEQYL. The CDR3, as DNA: TGTGCCAGCTCACCAGCCGGGACTAGCGAGTCCTACGAGCAGTACCTC.

This clonotype occurred many times. The chain carries TRBV20-1 and TRBJ1-4; D is perhaps TRBD1 (5 bases). The CDR3 has 15 amino acids. V was shortened by 5 bases and J by 4 bases, with 17 bases between the two germline ends. Germline CDR1 and CDR2: DFQATT and SNEGSKA (reference sequence). The CDR3 nucleotides are TGCAGTGCTCCGGACCCGGGACGGAGTAATGAAAAACTGTTTTTT. Its protein is CSAPDPGRSNEKLFF.

The chain has TRBV3-1 and TRBJ2-3, with D maybe TRBD2 (5 bases). The end of the DNA aligns better with TRBJ2-5, so the J call may be wrong. The CDR3 covers 15 residues. Germline CDR1 LGHDT, CDR2 YNNKEL (reference sequence). CDR3 nucleotides: TGTGCCCATTCCGACTCGGCCCGAGGGCCACAGACCCAGTACTTC. Protein sequence: CAHSDSARGPQTQYF.

This chain links TRBV7-6 with TRBJ2-2, with 9 bases fitting TRBD2. J was trimmed by 3 bases and V by 5 bases; bases with no gene match: 7. The germline gives CDR1 SGHVS, CDR2 FNYEAQ. The CDR3 spans 16 residues. CDR3 sequence reads: CASSVRLAVDTGELFF. CDR3 nucleotides: TGTGCCAGCAGCGTAAGACTAGCGGTAGACACCGGGGAGCTGTTTTTT.

In its sample, this clonotype was seen many times. V usage is TRBV28 and J usage is TRBJ1-5, with TRBD1 matching over 8 bases. The germline V gene encodes CDR1 MDHEN and CDR2 SYDVKM. The CDR3 spans 15 residues. V dropped 5 bases and J dropped 7; count of bases not matched to a gene: 10. CDR3 DNA: TGTGCCAGCAGTCCCCCGCAGGGGGCGAGACAGCCCCAGCATTTT. This translates into CASSPPQGARQPQHF.

This chain uses TRBV6-2 or TRBV6-3 with TRBJ1-3; 7 positions match TRBD1. The CDR3 contains 15 residues. The germline CDR1 and CDR2 sequences are MNHEY and SVGEGT. The junction had 5 bases not matched to a gene; V was cut back by 6 bases and J by 0 bases. The CDR3: CASSPRGISGNTIYF. The CDR3 DNA sequence: TGTGCCAGCAGCCCCAGGGGGATCTCTGGAAACACCATATATTTT.

On this clonotype itself: This may be a read error, as it is one base from a much larger clone. For the CDR3, the DNA is TGTGCCAGCAGTTGCCCAACTAGCGGCCCCTCCTACAATGAGCAGTTCTTC. Translated: CASSCPTSGPSYNEQFF. The chain couples TRBV6-9 to TRBJ2-1, with 8 bases that match TRBD2. Germline V CDR1 and CDR2: MNHGY, SVAAGI. This CDR3 has 17 residues. With 4 bases clipped from V and 0 bases from J, the junction kept 8 bases outside the gene matches.

There are many counts of this clonotype. The CDR3 spells CASRPGQGFWEQFF. The CDR3 DNA reads TGTGCCAGCAGGCCGGGACAGGGTTTTTGGGAGCAGTTCTTC. The rearrangement joins TRBV6-1 to TRBJ2-1; 9 positions match TRBD1. J was trimmed by 10 bases and V by 6 bases; bases with no gene match: 10. The CDR3 sequence is 14 residues long. Germline CDR1 is MNHNS and CDR2 is SASEGT.

The gene calls are TRBV18 and TRBJ1-6; 7 bases are shared with TRBD1. Unmatched junction bases numbered 9, after V lost 0 bases and J lost 10 bases. This CDR3 spans 16 amino acids. Germline lookup yields CDR1 KGHSH and CDR2 LQKENI. CDR3 in amino acids: CASSPPGTAKGSPLHF. The CDR3 coding sequence is TGTGCCAGCTCACCACCAGGGACAGCTAAGGGATCACCCCTCCACTTT. Drawing the rest from reference TRBV18 and TRBJ1-6, the complete variable domain is NAGVMQNPRHLVRRRGQEARLRCSPMKGHSHVYWYRQLPEEGLKFMVYLQKENIIDESGMPKERFSAEFPKEGPSILRIQQVVRGDSAAYFCASSPPGTAKGSPLHFGNGTRLTVT.

This clonotype was counted only a few times. The chain carries TRBV6-1 and TRBJ2-1, with 7 bases lining up with TRBD1. From germline, CDR1 is MNHNS and CDR2 SASEGT. V lost 8 bases to trimming and J lost 0 bases; unmatched junction nucleotides: 7. The CDR3 has 15 amino acids. In DNA form, the CDR3 reads TGTGCCAGCCAACCCCGGGACAGCTCCTACAATGAGCAGTTCTTC. It codes for CASQPRDSSYNEQFF.

This clonotype appeared many times. V usage is TRBV7-9 and J usage is TRBJ2-1; 7 positions agree with TRBD2. V shed 4 bases, J shed 5 bases, and the junction held 17 bases outside the gene matches. From germline, CDR1 is SEHNR and CDR2 FQNEAQ (reference sequence). CDR3 length: 18 amino acids. The CDR3 nucleotides read TGTGCCAGCAGCTCCACCTCGGGGTTGTGGGAGGGCCACAATGAGCAGTTCTTC. Its protein product is CASSSTSGLWEGHNEQFF.